A selection of T cell receptor beta chains follows, all from one sample in a study of CD8 T cells in ankylosing spondylitis. TCRdb reprocessed the 5' RACE reads with MiXCR, giving one entry per CDR3 protein. The data contain some 92,000 distinct CDR3 sequences, approximately 30% of them singletons. Material for sequencing was blood, either unsorted or a sorted T cell fraction (not recorded which). Source of these receptors: a male donor with ankylosing spondylitis or in good health (not recorded which). The CDR3 runs from the conserved cysteine through the conserved F or W. Each record gives: V gene, CDR3 length, D gene, J gene, clone size, CDR3 DNA, CDR3 protein. A D gene is named only where the DNA matches it firmly. Only part of the rows carry a size: once, few, many, or a class if the clone is expanded.

TRBV11-2	15	.	TRBJ2-2	few	TGTGCCAGCAGCTTACGGCAGGTCAACACCGGGGAGCTGTTTTTT	CASSLRQVNTGELFF
TRBV7-3	15	.	TRBJ2-7	few	TGTGCCAGCAGCCCCGGGGGAGCCAACTCCTACGAGCAGTACTTC	CASSPGGANSYEQYF
TRBV29-1	17	.	TRBJ1-1	.	TGCAGCGTTGAAGTTCCCGTGGGAGGGCTAGTTTTCACTGAAGCTTTCTTT	CSVEVPVGGLVFTEAFF
TRBV6-1	18	.	TRBJ1-4	.	TGTGCCAGCAGTGAAGTAGGTGTAGGGGTTACAACTAATGAAAAACTGTTTTTT	CASSEVGVGVTTNEKLFF
TRBV20-1	13	.	TRBJ2-7	.	TGCAGTGCTCGCAGACTAGTGGGCTACGAGCAGTACTTC	CSARRLVGYEQYF
TRBV5-1	15	.	TRBJ2-3	.	TGCGCCAGCAGCCAGAGGGTCGGGAGTGCAGATACGCAGTATTTT	CASSQRVGSADTQYF
TRBV7-9	17	TRBD2	TRBJ2-1	few	TGTGCCAGCAGCTTGGTCCGGACTAGCGGGAGGTACAATGAGCAGTTCTTC	CASSLVRTSGRYNEQFF
TRBV20-1	15	TRBD1	TRBJ1-4	.	TGCAGTGCCTGGGGACAGGGAGACTTAAATGAAAAACTGTTTTTT	CSAWGQGDLNEKLFF
TRBV12-3/TRBV12-4	13	.	TRBJ1-2	once	TGTGCCAGCAGTTTGATCTCAGGGGTTGGCTACACCTTC	CASSLISGVGYTF
TRBV6-9	13	.	TRBJ2-5	.	TGTGCCAGCAGTTATTTTGGCGCAGAGACCAAGTACTTC	CASSYFGAETKYF
TRBV29-1	14	TRBD1	TRBJ1-4	many	TGCAGCGTGGGGGACAGCTCAACTAATGAAAAACTGTTTTTT	CSVGDSSTNEKLFF
TRBV6-1	14	.	TRBJ2-1	few	TGTGCCAGCGTGAGGAGCGCCTCCTACAATGAGCAGTTCTTC	CASVRSASYNEQFF
TRBV20-1	15	.	TRBJ1-5	few	TGCAGTGCTAGAGAAACACTTGGGGGGGATCAGCCCCAGCATTTT	CSARETLGGDQPQHF
TRBV28	13	.	TRBJ2-3	.	TGTGCCAGCAGTTTTCAGTTGAGAGATACGCAGTATTTT	CASSFQLRDTQYF
TRBV5-1	11	.	TRBJ2-5	few	TGCGCCAGCAGGGCCATGGCGACCCAGTACTTC	CASRAMATQYF
TRBV7-9	15	TRBD2	TRBJ2-1	.	TGTGCCAGCAGCTTACCGGGACTAGCGGGGGATGAGCAGTTCTTC	CASSLPGLAGDEQFF
TRBV5-1	13	.	TRBJ2-5	few	TGCGCCAGCAGCGGAGGGGGTAGGGAGACCCAGTACTTC	CASSGGGRETQYF
TRBV11-2	14	.	TRBJ2-7	.	TGTGCCAGCAGGGAGATAAGGAGGAGATACGAGCAGTACTTC	CASREIRRRYEQYF
TRBV12-5	11	.	TRBJ2-2	few	TGTGCTAGTGGCCTCTCCGGGAAGCTGTTTTTT	CASGLSGKLFF
TRBV6-1	17	.	TRBJ1-5	medium-sized	TGTGCCAGCGAGTCGGACAGAACCCAATGGAGCAATCAGCCCCAGCATTTT	CASESDRTQWSNQPQHF
TRBV5-1	14	.	TRBJ2-1	few	TGCGCCAGCAGCTCTAGGGTGGGAGGCAATGAGCAGTTCTTC	CASSSRVGGNEQFF
TRBV20-1	13	.	TRBJ2-5	.	TGCAGTGCTTTCTGGGCAAACCAAGAGACCCAGTACTTC	CSAFWANQETQYF
TRBV12-3/TRBV12-4	16	TRBD2	TRBJ2-2	few	TGTGCCAGCAGTTACGGACTAGCGGGTAATACCGGGGAGCTGTTTTTT	CASSYGLAGNTGELFF
TRBV20-1	15	TRBD1	TRBJ2-7	.	TGCAGTGCTAGGGAAGAGACAGGGTACTTCTACGAGCAGTACTTC	CSAREETGYFYEQYF
TRBV20-1	13	.	TRBJ2-1	.	TGCAGTGCAGATGCGGGGCCATTGAATGAGCAGTTCTTC	CSADAGPLNEQFF
TRBV5-1	11	.	TRBJ2-7	many	TGCGCCAGCAGCTTACAACGGGAGCAGTACTTC	CASSLQREQYF
TRBV19	13	.	TRBJ1-6	few	TGTGCCAGTAGTTCCCGTTCGCCTTCACCCCTCCACTTT	CASSSRSPSPLHF
TRBV4-1	16	TRBD2	TRBJ2-2	few	TGCGCCAGCAGCCACCAGGGGTTAGCGGGATCTGGGGAGCTGTTTTTT	CASSHQGLAGSGELFF
TRBV20-1	13	.	TRBJ1-6	few	TGCAGTGCTAGCTTCAGGGCTAATTCACCCCTCCACTTT	CSASFRANSPLHF
TRBV15	14	.	TRBJ1-2	few	TGTGCCACCAGTAGATACGAAGCTAACTATGGCTACACCTTC	CATSRYEANYGYTF
TRBV5-1	17	TRBD1	TRBJ1-1	few	TGCGCCAGCAGCTTGGGGACATGGACAGGTTTAGTCACTGAAGCTTTCTTT	CASSLGTWTGLVTEAFF
TRBV24-1	13	TRBD1	TRBJ2-4	.	TGTGCCACCAGTGATGGACAGGGAAACATTCAGTACTTC	CATSDGQGNIQYF
TRBV7-9	11	.	TRBJ1-2	few	TGTGCCAGCAGCTTGCTCGGCGAGTACACCTTC	CASSLLGEYTF
TRBV24-1	14	.	TRBJ2-3	.	TGTGCCACCAGTGACAGGGTTGAGACAGATACGCAGTATTTT	CATSDRVETDTQYF
TRBV20-1	16	TRBD2	TRBJ2-3	.	TGCAGTGCTAGGGGGGTCAGCGGGGGGAGCACAGATACGCAGTATTTT	CSARGVSGGSTDTQYF
TRBV5-5	17	.	TRBJ1-3	few	TGTGCCAGCAGCTGGGCCCTGGGGAGCAGCTCTGGAAACACCATATATTTT	CASSWALGSSSGNTIYF
TRBV20-1	15	.	TRBJ2-7	few	TGCAGTGCAAGAAACCGGGACTTCCAAGTCTACGAGCAGTACTTC	CSARNRDFQVYEQYF